This entry lists 16 T cell receptor beta chains sequenced from one sample in a study of blood T cell repertoires in COVID-19. Assay used: immunoSEQ multiplex PCR; TCRdb lists only in-frame clones, some missing. The repertoire holds approximately 300,000 clones, with around 90% as singletons. The sequencing input was PBMCs or T cells enriched from blood (not recorded which). Receptors originate from a woman in her twenties or thirties who had recovered from COVID-19.

The chain carries TRBV6-2 or TRBV6-3 and TRBJ2-3; 9 bases are a match to TRBD2. CDR3 length: 18 amino acids. CDR1 is MNHEY, CDR2 SVGEGT, per germline. The J segment lost 2 bases and the V segment lost 4 bases, leaving 13 bases of the junction unmatched. This CDR3 reads CASSSLAGKRTITDTQYF. In nucleotides, the CDR3 is TGTGCCAGCAGTTCTCTAGCGGGGAAGCGCACCATCACAGATACGCAGTATTTT.

The chain links TRBV6-5 to TRBJ1-2, with 10 bases identical to TRBD1. The CDR3 spans 15 residues. Germline values: CDR1 MNHEY, CDR2 SVGAGI. V gave up 0 bases and J gave up 8 bases; unmatched junction bases: 6. CDR3 DNA: TGTGCCAGCAGTTACTCGGGGACAGGGGCGGGAGGCTACACCTTC. This sequence encodes CASSYSGTGAGGYTF.

This chain connects TRBV19 to TRBJ1-6; TRBD1 might be the D (5 bases). Trimming left V 4 bases short and J 7 bases short, with 14 bases between. Per germline, CDR1 LNHDA and CDR2 SQIVND (reference sequence). The CDR3 consists of 15 residues. CDR3 loop: CASSSLRGENSPLHF. CDR3 in DNA: TGTGCCAGTAGTAGTCTAAGGGGTGAGAATTCACCCCTCCACTTT.

This rearrangement joins TRBV30 to TRBJ1-1; D possibly corresponds to TRBD1 (6 bases). The CDR3 runs to 13 residues. The V gene lost 6 bases and the J gene lost 1 base, with 12 bases spanning the gap. Per the germline V gene, CDR1 is GTSNPN and CDR2 is SVGIG (reference sequence). The CDR3 bases are TGTGCCTGCAGGGGTTTGTCGAACACTGAAGCTTTCTTT. It translates to CACRGLSNTEAFF.

The gene calls are TRBV5-1 and TRBJ1-1; no firm D call. The CDR3 has 14 amino acids. The germline V gene has CDR1 SGHRS and CDR2 YFSETQ. Trimming removed 4 bases from V and 9 bases from J, with 19 bases in between. The CDR3, as DNA: TGCGCCAGCAGCCAAGGGAGGGTACCGCTTCAAGCTTTCTTT. This sequence encodes CASSQGRVPLQAFF.

This rearrangement joins TRBV28 to TRBJ1-5; D gene uncertain. V gave up 8 bases and J gave up 1 base, with 15 bases separating them. The germline CDR1 and CDR2 sequences are MDHEN and SYDVKM. CDR3 size: 15 residues. The CDR3 is CASGRALGSNQPQHF. The CDR3, as DNA: TGTGCCAGCGGGAGGGCGCTGGGGAGCAATCAGCCCCAGCATTTT.

This clone appeared once. This rearrangement joins TRBV4-3 to TRBJ2-1, with 7 bases matching TRBD1. This CDR3 has 17 amino acids. The V gene end was trimmed by 0 bases and the J gene end by 6 bases; junction bases not matched to a gene: 11. Germline CDR1 is LGHNA and CDR2 is YSLEER. The CDR3 spells CASSQDLRSTGVNEQFF. DNA of the CDR3: TGCGCCAGCAGCCAAGATCTAAGGTCCACAGGGGTCAATGAGCAGTTCTTC.

In this sample, this clone turned up once. The V gene is TRBV4-1, the J gene TRBJ2-2; D perhaps matches TRBD1 (6 bases). Deletions cut 0 bases from V and 2 bases from J, with 10 bases between. There are 16 residues in the CDR3. Germline CDR1 MGHRA, CDR2 YSYEKL. The DNA for the CDR3 is TGCGCCAGCAGCCAAGACAGGGGCGCAAACACCGGGGAGCTGTTTTTT. Encoded protein: CASSQDRGANTGELFF.

This clone was observed once. The chain combines TRBV2 with TRBJ2-1; TRBD2 matches at 7 bases. Germline CDR1 and CDR2: SNHLY and FYNNEI. The trim removed 3 bases at V and 7 bases at J, leaving 18 bases unmatched. The CDR3 spans 18 residues. The CDR3 sequence is CASSELVKSGGGLNEQFF. DNA for the CDR3: TGTGCCAGCAGTGAGCTGGTCAAATCGGGGGGAGGGTTAAATGAGCAGTTCTTC.

V is TRBV7-9 and J is TRBJ1-2; weak D call: TRBD1 (6 bases). Germline V gives CDR1 SEHNR, CDR2 FQNEAQ (reference sequence). The CDR3 length is 14 residues. V was clipped by 0 bases and J by 8 bases, with 13 bases between them. CDR3 amino acids: CASSLANQGYGYTF. The DNA for the CDR3 is TGTGCCAGCAGCTTAGCTAACCAGGGGTACGGCTACACCTTC.

This chain joins TRBV28 and TRBJ2-3; 9 bases align to TRBD2. CDR3 length equals 11 residues. Germline V gives CDR1 MDHEN, CDR2 SYDVKM. CDR3 bases: TGTGGGCGGGGGGGAAAAGATACGCAGTATTTT. It yields the protein CGRGGKDTQYF.

This chain links TRBV3-1 (or the pseudogene TRBV3-2) with TRBJ1-1; no clear D gene. From germline, CDR1 is LGHDT and CDR2 YNNKEL (reference sequence). This CDR3 has 14 residues. Trimming pared 6 bases from V and 4 bases from J, leaving 15 bases between. Written as DNA, the CDR3 is TGTGCCAGCAGTTATTCTACAGAGGGCACTGAAGCTTTCTTT. Translating gives CASSYSTEGTEAFF.

The chain combines TRBV7-2 with TRBJ1-1; maybe TRBD1 (5 bases). The CDR3 is made up of 15 amino acids. From germline, CDR1 is SGHTA and CDR2 FQGNSA. V lost 5 bases and J lost 1, with 14 bases in between. In nucleotides, the CDR3 is TGTGCCAGCAGCCCGCATGCGCAGGGGAACACTGAAGCTTTCTTT. This encodes CASSPHAQGNTEAFF.

The chain has TRBV28 and TRBJ2-7; D remains ambiguous. V lost 4 bases to trimming and J lost 3 bases, with 13 bases between them. This CDR3 has 14 amino acids. Germline values: CDR1 MDHEN, CDR2 SYDVKM. In nucleotides, the CDR3 is TGTGCCAGCAGTTCGGCTAGTCTCGTCTACGAGCAGTACTTC. Protein sequence: CASSSASLVYEQYF.

The chain has TRBV19 and TRBJ1-5; 9 bases map to TRBD1. Germline V gene data show CDR1 as LNHDA and CDR2 as SQIVND (reference sequence). V shed 4 bases and J 7 bases; nucleotides not matched to a gene: 20. CDR3 length: 19 amino acids. The CDR3 coding sequence is TGTGCCAGTAGTAGGGGAAGTACGGCCGGGACAGGGATTGGGCAGCCCCAGCATTTT. Its protein is CASSRGSTAGTGIGQPQHF.

The J gene is TRBJ2-7, the V gene TRBV6-5; weak D call: TRBD2 (6 bases). Looked up from germline, CDR1 is MNHEY and CDR2 is SVGAGI. The CDR3 runs to 13 residues. V was clipped by 5 bases and J by 4 bases, with 12 bases between them. CDR3 DNA: TGTGCCAGCAGTAACCCCGGGACTTACGAGCAGTACTTC. Amino acid sequence: CASSNPGTYEQYF.